Below, 13 T cell receptor beta chains from the same sample are listed, as sequenced in a study of OX40 agonist ivuxolimab in advanced cancers. Profiled with immunoSEQ multiplex PCR; TCRdb holds only in-frame clones, not every one. The table records about 27,000 clones, approximately 79% of them present only once. Sequenced material: CD4+ or CD8+ T cells sorted from blood, taken in a trial of the OX40 agonist ivuxolimab. These receptors were taken from an adult with an advanced solid tumor such as melanoma, head and neck, liver or kidney cancer.

The chain carries TRBV11-2 and TRBJ1-2, with a weak D call TRBD1 (6 bases). CDR1 SGHAT and CDR2 FQNNGV come from the germline V gene. V was trimmed by 5 bases and J by 6 bases, leaving 19 bases between them. This CDR3 contains 15 residues. CDR3 loop: CASSDRNRVINGYTF. Written as DNA, the CDR3 is TGTGCCAGCAGCGACCGAAACAGGGTGATTAATGGCTACACCTTC.

The CDR3 here is CASSEVDRGLNTEAFF. DNA for the CDR3: TGTGCCAGCAGTGAGGTGGACAGGGGCCTGAACACTGAAGCTTTCTTT. The J gene is TRBJ1-1, the V gene TRBV2, with 9 bases fitting TRBD1. The CDR3 runs to 16 residues. The ends lost 3 bases at V and 0 bases at J; junction bases unmatched: 5. Germline lookup yields CDR1 SNHLY and CDR2 FYNNEI. The full variable domain, its missing parts supplied by reference TRBV2 and TRBJ1-1, is EPEVTQTPSHQVTQMGQEVILRCVPISNHLYFYWYRQILGQKVEFLVSFYNNEISEKSEIFDDQFSVERPDGSNFTLKIRSTKLEDSAMYFCASSEVDRGLNTEAFFGQGTRLTVV.

V usage is TRBV15 and J usage is TRBJ1-1; TRBD1 might be the D (5 bases). The V end was cut by 0 bases, the J end by 5 bases, with 10 bases between. Germline CDR1 LNHNV, CDR2 YYDKDF (reference sequence). This CDR3 has 14 amino acids. CDR3 nucleotides: TGTGCCACCAGCAGAGATGGCGGGGGAACTGAAGCTTTCTTT. It translates to CATSRDGGGTEAFF.

A few counts support this clone. The J gene is TRBJ2-1, the V gene TRBV2; 12 bases align to TRBD1. This CDR3 is built from 16 residues. Germline CDR1 is SNHLY and CDR2 is FYNNEI. J lost 8 bases, V lost 3 bases, and 8 bases had no gene match. The CDR3 region is CASSDDGTGGLYEQFF. The CDR3 nucleotides are TGTGCCAGCAGTGACGACGGGACAGGGGGCCTCTATGAGCAGTTCTTC.

The chain carries TRBV7-6 and TRBJ2-7, with D maybe TRBD2 (6 bases). Germline V gene lookup returns CDR1 SGHVS and CDR2 FNYEAQ. With 9 bases removed from V and 6 bases from J, the gap between germline ends came to 18 bases. This CDR3 is built from 13 residues. The CDR3 nucleotides read TGTGCCAGTACGTCGGAGGGAGACTTCGAGCAGTACTTC. Translated: CASTSEGDFEQYF.

The CDR3 DNA is TGTGCCAGCAGCCCGGGACATGGGAGAAGTGAGCAGTTCTTC. Amino acids: CASSPGHGRSEQFF. The chain couples TRBV9 to TRBJ2-1; possibly TRBD1 for D (6 bases). Germline V gene data show CDR1 as SGDLS and CDR2 as YYNGEE. The CDR3 contains 14 residues. V lost 4 bases, J lost 9 bases, and 17 bases lay in between.

This clone has only one observation. The gene calls are TRBV9 and TRBJ1-2; 7 bases fit TRBD1. The CDR3 extends over 15 amino acids. CDR1 and CDR2 (germline): SGDLS, YYNGEE. The junction had 4 bases not matched to a gene; V was cut back by 2 bases and J by 0 bases. The CDR3 DNA sequence: TGTGCCAGCAGCGTCTCAGGGGGAACTAACTATGGCTACACCTTC. Residues: CASSVSGGTNYGYTF. Full variable domain (outside the CDR3, taken from reference TRBV9 and TRBJ1-2): DSGVTQTPKHLITATGQRVTLRCSPRSGDLSVYWYQQSLDQGLQFLIQYYNGEERAKGNILERFSAQQFPDLHSELNLSSLELGDSALYFCASSVSGGTNYGYTFGSGTRLTVV.

J is TRBJ2-1 and V is TRBV25-1, with TRBD2 matching 10 bases. The junction had 10 bases not matched to a gene; V was cut back by 8 bases and J by 9 bases. CDR3 length: 14 residues. Germline loops: CDR1 MGHDK, CDR2 SYGVNS. The CDR3 here is CASGLAGVGTEQFF. In nucleotides, the CDR3 is TGTGCCAGCGGGCTAGCGGGGGTAGGGACTGAGCAGTTCTTC.

This clone was detected a few times. The V gene is TRBV11-3, the J gene TRBJ2-7, with a possible D match to TRBD2 (5 bases). Per the germline V gene, CDR1 is SGHNT and CDR2 is YENEEA. V was clipped by 1 base and J by 3 bases, with 10 bases between them. CDR3 length: 14 residues. CDR3 loop: CASSLGLGSYEQYF. The CDR3 bases are TGTGCCAGCAGCTTAGGTCTGGGGAGCTACGAGCAGTACTTC.

The rearrangement links TRBV15 to TRBJ2-2; D is undetermined. Trimming stripped 4 bases from V and 5 bases from J, with 14 bases between. The germline gives CDR1 LNHNV, CDR2 YYDKDF (reference sequence). The CDR3 covers 15 residues. CDR3 sequence (DNA): TGTGCCACCAGCATAGTGGACGATACAACCGGGGAGCTGTTTTTT. Amino acids: CATSIVDDTTGELFF.

V usage is TRBV28 and J usage is TRBJ1-5, with 10 bases that match TRBD1. Germline lookup yields CDR1 MDHEN and CDR2 SYDVKM. Unmatched junction bases numbered 9, after V lost 7 bases and J lost 6 bases. There are 15 residues in the CDR3. CDR3 nucleotides: TGTGCCAGCACCCAGGACAGGGGGAGTACTCAGCCCCAGCATTTT. Amino acids: CASTQDRGSTQPQHF.

V usage is TRBV27 and J usage is TRBJ2-7; 11 positions match TRBD2. Trimming removed 5 bases from V and 4 bases from J; junction bases left unmatched: 7. Germline CDR1 is MNHEY and CDR2 is SMNVEV (reference sequence). CDR3 size: 15 residues. DNA of the CDR3: TGTGCCAGCAGTAGTCGACTAGCGGGAACGTACGAGCAGTACTTC. It is translated as CASSSRLAGTYEQYF.

The chain uses TRBV5-8 and TRBJ2-1; D unresolved. Germline CDR1 reads SGHTS; CDR2 reads YDEGEE. Trimming left V 6 bases short and J 4 bases short, with 8 bases between. The CDR3 spans 12 residues. The CDR3 coding sequence is TGTGCCAGCACCGCCACTTACAATGAGCAGTTCTTC. Encoded protein: CASTATYNEQFF.